This T cell receptor beta chain emerged from a study of shared clonotypes between healthy human individuals. Terminally differentiated effector memory CD45RA+ cells were left out of the naive CD8 fraction, which was CD45RO-negative and positively selected for CCR7. A word on this clone: Its antigen is not known.

Sequencing used immunoSEQ multiplex PCR; TCRdb keeps in-frame clones, though not all of them. In the table there are more than 2 million clones, roughly 95% of which are singletons. Overall study results and limits: Investigators collected only blood, and repertoires in tissues likely differ. Among non-shared clonotypes, generation probabilities were lower than among those shared by all four donors.

Germline V gene lookup returns CDR1 SEHNR and CDR2 FQNEAQ (reference sequence). V was cut by 4 bases and J by 6 bases, with 15 bases left in between. The CDR3 has 15 residues. V gene TRBV7-9 combines with J gene TRBJ2-2; D is perhaps TRBD1 (6 bases). This receptor was taken from a man aged 18 to 30 in good health. The sequenced sample consisted of naive CD8+ T cells sorted from blood. CDR3 sequence: CASSSRLGASGELFF. The CDR3 DNA sequence: TGTGCCAGCAGCTCCCGACTGGGGGCATCCGGGGAGCTGTTTTTT. Using reference TRBV7-9 and TRBJ2-2 for the parts outside the CDR3, the full variable domain is DTGVSQNPRHKITKRGQNVTFRCDPISEHNRLYWYRQTLGQGPEFLTYFQNEAQLEKSRLLSDRFSAERPKGSFSTLEIQRTEQGDSAMYLCASSSRLGASGELFFGEGSRLTVL.